What follows are 27 T cell receptor beta chains derived from one specimen sequenced in a study of blood T cell repertoires in COVID-19. The repertoire was sequenced with immunoSEQ multiplex PCR; TCRdb's copy has only in-frame clones and lacks some. This sample has approximately 50,000 clones, with around 80% found just once. The sample consisted of peripheral blood. These receptors all stem from a man between 70 and 80 years old with acute or convalescent COVID-19.

CDR3 sequence: CASSTQDSGNEQFF. CDR3 DNA: TGTGCCAGCAGTACACAAGACTCTGGCAATGAGCAGTTCTTC. This chain connects TRBV6-5 to TRBJ2-1; D gene ambiguous. There are 14 residues in the CDR3. V was shortened by 5 bases and J by 6 bases, with 14 bases between the two germline ends. Germline CDR1 MNHEY, CDR2 SVGAGI.

The rearrangement joins TRBV27 to TRBJ2-5; the D is unclear. The CDR3 extends over 13 amino acids. CDR1 and CDR2 (germline): MNHEY, SMNVEV (reference sequence). Between the trimmed V and J ends, which lost 3 bases and 4 bases, there was a span of 9 bases. The CDR3 region has the DNA TGTGCCAGCAGTTTTAGCAGAGGAGAGACCCAGTACTTC. Translated, it gives CASSFSRGETQYF.

This chain uses TRBV6-1 with TRBJ1-5, with 10 bases matching TRBD1. There are 15 residues in the CDR3. V gave up 7 bases and J gave up 6 bases; unmatched junction bases: 9. Germline-derived CDR1 and CDR2 are MNHNS and SASEGT. In DNA form, the CDR3 reads TGTGCCAGCACCAAAGGGGGACAGGGGCGTCAGCCCCAGCATTTT. It translates to CASTKGGQGRQPQHF.

This clone occurred once. The chain recombines TRBV30 with TRBJ2-3; the D gene is possibly TRBD2 (6 bases). This CDR3 comprises 15 residues. V was clipped by 3 bases and J by 6 bases, with 19 bases between them. The germline V gene encodes CDR1 GTSNPN and CDR2 SVGIG (reference sequence). The CDR3 nucleotides are TGTGCCTGGAGCGGTCGGCGGGGAGTTCGGGATACGCAGTATTTT. This translates into CAWSGRRGVRDTQYF.

This clone was recorded only once. V usage is TRBV7-6 and J usage is TRBJ1-1; D ambiguous. The V gene's germline CDR1 is SGHVS and CDR2 FNYEAQ. This CDR3 is built from 14 residues. Trimming left V 5 bases short and J 0 bases short, with 10 bases between. The DNA for the CDR3 is TGTGCCAGCAGCCCCTCCGGGTTGAACACTGAAGCTTTCTTT. This sequence encodes CASSPSGLNTEAFF. Based on the CDR3 plus reference TRBV7-6 and TRBJ1-1, the full variable domain is GAGVSQSPRYKVTKRGQDVALRCDPISGHVSLYWYRQALGQGPEFLTYFNYEAQQDKSGLPNDRFSAERPEGSISTLTIQRTEQRDSAMYRCASSPSGLNTEAFFGQGTRLTVV.

This chain links TRBV2 with TRBJ1-5, with unresolved D. Germline V gene lookup returns CDR1 SNHLY and CDR2 FYNNEI. This CDR3 region has 13 residues. V was cut by 6 bases and J by 4 bases, with 10 bases left in between. In DNA, the CDR3 is TGTGCCAGCAGCGAGGAGGGAAATCAGCCCCAGCATTTT. Translation: CASSEEGNQPQHF.

This clone occurred once. The V and J genes are TRBV2 and TRBJ1-1; 10 bases map to TRBD1. J was trimmed by 5 bases and V by 8 bases; bases with no gene match: 5. Germline V lookup: CDR1 SNHLY, CDR2 FYNNEI. The CDR3 loop spans 13 amino acids. CDR3 protein: CASYLDRGTEAFF. The DNA of the CDR3 is TGTGCCAGCTACCTGGACAGGGGGACTGAAGCTTTCTTT. Drawing the rest from reference TRBV2 and TRBJ1-1, the complete variable domain is EPEVTQTPSHQVTQMGQEVILRCVPISNHLYFYWYRQILGQKVEFLVSFYNNEISEKSEIFDDQFSVERPDGSNFTLKIRSTKLEDSAMYFCASYLDRGTEAFFGQGTRLTVV.

The chain recombines TRBV7-9 with TRBJ2-7; 7 bases map to TRBD1. Germline CDR1 and CDR2: SEHNR and FQNEAQ (reference sequence). The V and J ends lost 1 base and 5 bases, in that order; junction bases with no gene match: 2. The CDR3 extends over 13 amino acids. The CDR3 protein is CASSLEGANEQYF. CDR3 DNA sequence: TGTGCCAGCAGCTTAGAGGGGGCCAACGAGCAGTACTTC.

The rearrangement uses TRBV11-2 and TRBJ2-5, with 9 bases aligning to TRBD2. The V gene end was trimmed by 5 bases and the J gene end by 5 bases; junction bases not matched to a gene: 9. The CDR3 is made up of 15 amino acids. Germline CDR1 and CDR2: SGHAT and FQNNGV. CDR3 nucleotide sequence: TGTGCCAGCAGCGCAACCGGGACTAGCCGCGAGACCCAGTACTTC. Translating gives CASSATGTSRETQYF.

This clone occurred once. The chain couples TRBV7-3 to TRBJ2-1, with 8 bases identical to TRBD2. In germline, CDR1 is SGHTA, CDR2 FQGTGA. The CDR3 has 14 amino acids. Germline trimming cut 1 base from V and 7 bases from J; bases unmatched to any gene: 3. The CDR3 spells CASSLSGRSNEQFF. In DNA, the CDR3 is TGTGCCAGCAGCTTAAGCGGGAGGTCGAATGAGCAGTTCTTC.

This clone was counted once. The chain uses TRBV13 and TRBJ2-2, with TRBD2 identical over 7 bases. V shed 3 bases, J shed 1 base, and the junction held 8 bases outside the gene matches. Germline CDR1 reads PRHDT; CDR2 reads FYEKMQ (reference sequence). The CDR3 runs 17 residues. The CDR3 sequence is CASSFFLAGVNTGELFF. The CDR3 region has the DNA TGTGCCAGCAGCTTCTTTTTGGCGGGGGTGAACACCGGGGAGCTGTTTTTT.

V is TRBV6-5 and J is TRBJ1-4, with TRBD1 matching 7 bases. This CDR3 region has 13 residues. The J segment lost 8 bases and the V segment lost 5 bases, leaving 5 bases of the junction unmatched. Germline CDR1 and CDR2: MNHEY and SVGAGI. Written as DNA, the CDR3 is TGTGCCAGCAGTACAGGGGTACGCGAAAAACTGTTTTTT. This sequence encodes CASSTGVREKLFF.

The chain uses TRBV2 and TRBJ1-5; no definite D call. Trimming shortened V by 4 bases and J by 4 bases, and 8 bases separated the two germline ends. Germline V gene sequence: CDR1 SNHLY, CDR2 FYNNEI. The CDR3 is made up of 13 amino acids. The CDR3 reads CASSVRENQPQHF. CDR3 in DNA: TGTGCCAGCAGTGTTCGAGAGAATCAGCCCCAGCATTTT.

V gene TRBV5-1 combines with J gene TRBJ1-2; D remains unclear. The V gene's germline CDR1 is SGHRS and CDR2 YFSETQ. The V end lost 0 bases, the J end lost 6 bases, and 9 bases lay between the germline ends. The CDR3 spans 13 residues. The CDR3 sequence: CASSLGQNDGYTF. CDR3 nucleotides: TGCGCCAGCAGCTTGGGCCAGAACGATGGCTACACCTTC.

The chain employs TRBV7-9 and TRBJ2-5; tentative D call: TRBD1 (6 bases). The CDR3 runs to 11 residues. Trimming left V 1 base short and J 14 bases short, with 11 bases between. Germline CDR1 is SEHNR and CDR2 is FQNEAQ (reference sequence). In DNA form, the CDR3 reads TGTGCCAGCAGCTTAGGCCAGGGGATTTACTTC. Its protein product is CASSLGQGIYF.

V and J are TRBV7-2 and TRBJ2-7, with 7 nucleotides matching TRBD1. Germline V gene data show CDR1 as SGHTA and CDR2 as FQGNSA. There are 14 residues in the CDR3. V lost 6 bases and J lost 3; bases outside the gene matches: 8. In nucleotides, the CDR3 is TGTGCCAGCAGTTTTGACAGGGACGGCTACGAGCAGTACTTC. This sequence encodes CASSFDRDGYEQYF.

J is TRBJ1-6 and V is TRBV2; D uncertain. In germline, CDR1 is SNHLY, CDR2 FYNNEI. Trimming pared 4 bases from V and 9 bases from J, leaving 13 bases between. CDR3 size: 14 residues. CDR3 DNA: TGTGCCAGCAGTGGCGAGGGCGCGCGTTCACCCCTCCACTTT. Protein sequence: CASSGEGARSPLHF.

The chain links TRBV27 to TRBJ1-2; D might be TRBD1 (6 bases). The germline gives CDR1 MNHEY, CDR2 SMNVEV (reference sequence). V was clipped by 5 bases and J by 7 bases, with 17 bases between them. CDR3 length: 14 residues. This CDR3 reads CASSLTTGSSGYTF. CDR3 nucleotide sequence: TGTGCCAGCAGTCTAACAACAGGGTCCTCTGGCTACACCTTC.

The chain couples TRBV28 to TRBJ1-3; D may be TRBD1 (6 bases). The CDR3 is 16 residues long. Trimming took off 3 bases at V and 0 bases at J, with 12 bases between the two ends. The germline V gene encodes CDR1 MDHEN and CDR2 SYDVKM. The CDR3 protein is CASSLAGQSSGNTIYF. CDR3 DNA: TGTGCCAGCAGTTTGGCCGGACAGAGCTCTGGAAACACCATATATTTT.

The rearrangement joins TRBV19 to TRBJ2-3; D is possibly TRBD2 (6 bases). CDR1 and CDR2 from the germline V gene are LNHDA and SQIVND (reference sequence). This CDR3 is built from 16 residues. With 8 bases removed from V and 1 base from J, the gap between germline ends came to 19 bases. CDR3 in amino acids: CASGKGLAGRTDTQYF. The CDR3 DNA is TGTGCCAGTGGAAAAGGGTTGGCGGGACGCACAGATACGCAGTATTTT.

This chain joins TRBV7-9 and TRBJ2-7, with 9 bases identical to TRBD1. Germline trimming cut 4 bases from V and 6 bases from J; bases unmatched to any gene: 7. Germline-derived CDR1 and CDR2 are SEHNR and FQNEAQ (reference sequence). This CDR3 has 14 residues. The CDR3 protein is CASSSRDRVFEQYF. In nucleotides, the CDR3 is TGTGCCAGCAGCTCCCGGGACAGGGTTTTCGAGCAGTACTTC.

The chain combines TRBV2 with TRBJ1-4; unclear D gene. CDR1 is SNHLY and CDR2 is FYNNEI in the germline V gene. This CDR3 contains 14 residues. V dropped 7 bases and J dropped 8 bases, with 17 bases sitting between them. CDR3 sequence reads: CASKREEAMEKLFF. In DNA form, the CDR3 reads TGTGCCAGCAAAAGGGAGGAAGCAATGGAAAAACTGTTTTTT.

In DNA form, the CDR3 reads TGTGCCAGCAGCCCCTCCCACAGGGGAGCATACTATGGCTACACCTTC. It yields the protein CASSPSHRGAYYGYTF. This sequence joins TRBV5-6 and TRBJ1-2, with 7 bases lining up with TRBD1. The CDR3 runs to 16 residues. Per the germline V gene, CDR1 is SGHDT and CDR2 is YYEEEE. V lost 4 bases, J lost 3 bases, and 12 bases stayed unmatched.

The rearrangement uses TRBV5-1 and TRBJ2-1; 8 bases agree with TRBD2. This CDR3 has 15 residues. The V and J ends lost 2 bases and 5 bases, in that order; junction bases with no gene match: 6. Germline V gene lookup returns CDR1 SGHRS and CDR2 YFSETQ. CDR3 protein: CASSFVAGGDNEQFF. The DNA for the CDR3 is TGCGCCAGCAGCTTTGTCGCGGGAGGAGACAATGAGCAGTTCTTC. Looking up the rest from reference TRBV5-1 and TRBJ2-1 gives the full variable domain: KAGVTQTPRYLIKTRGQQVTLSCSPISGHRSVSWYQQTPGQGLQFLFEYFSETQRNKGNFPGRFSGRQFSNSRSEMNVSTLELGDSALYLCASSFVAGGDNEQFFGPGTRLTVL.

CDR3 nucleotides: TGCGCCAGCAGCTCCGGGACTAGCGGGTTAGCAGATACGCAGTATTTT. It yields the protein CASSSGTSGLADTQYF. The rearrangement joins TRBV5-1 to TRBJ2-3, with 12 positions matching TRBD2. After removal of 3 bases from V and 4 bases from J, the junction contained 6 bases not matched to a gene. This CDR3 is built from 16 residues. CDR1 and CDR2 from the germline V gene are SGHRS and YFSETQ. The whole variable domain, remainder taken from reference TRBV5-1 and TRBJ2-3, is KAGVTQTPRYLIKTRGQQVTLSCSPISGHRSVSWYQQTPGQGLQFLFEYFSETQRNKGNFPGRFSGRQFSNSRSEMNVSTLELGDSALYLCASSSGTSGLADTQYFGPGTRLTVL.

The rearrangement joins TRBV4-3 to TRBJ2-6; no clear D. From germline, CDR1 is LGHNA and CDR2 YSLEER. The V end lost 0 bases, the J end lost 0 bases, and 6 bases lay between the germline ends. The CDR3 runs 16 residues. CDR3 nucleotides: TGCGCCAGCAGCCAAGAGAGTTACTCTGGGGCCAACGTCCTGACTTTC. Translation: CASSQESYSGANVLTF.

The V call is TRBV7-3, the J call TRBJ2-3; 16 nucleotides align to TRBD2. Germline CDR1 and CDR2: SGHTA and FQGTGA. The CDR3 spans 20 residues. V shed 1 base, J shed 2 bases, and the junction held 9 bases outside the gene matches. The CDR3 coding sequence is TGTGCCAGCAGCTTAAATATGGGACTAGCGGGAGGGGCGATCACAGATACGCAGTATTTT. It specifies CASSLNMGLAGGAITDTQYF.